These 9 T cell receptor beta chains were sequenced from one sample in a study of blood T cell repertoires in COVID-19. Libraries were prepared by immunoSEQ multiplex PCR; TCRdb keeps only in-frame clonotypes and omits some of them. The sample contains nearly 55,000 clones, around 84% of which appear only once. The specimen was peripheral blood. The source of these receptors is a man in his 70s with active COVID-19.

Written as DNA, the CDR3 is TGCGCCAGCAGCTTCGGGAACAATCAGCCCCAGCATTTT. It codes for CASSFGNNQPQHF. The chain recombines TRBV5-1 with TRBJ1-5; D gene uncertain. V was cut by 2 bases and J by 3 bases, with 6 bases left in between. Germline-derived CDR1 and CDR2 are SGHRS and YFSETQ. This CDR3 region has 13 residues.

Here the CDR3 reads CATSVQGRPYGYTF. The DNA for the CDR3 is TGTGCCACCAGCGTGCAGGGGCGCCCCTATGGCTACACCTTC. The chain links TRBV15 to TRBJ1-2; D possibly corresponds to TRBD1 (6 bases). Trimming left V 5 bases short and J 4 bases short, with 14 bases between. The CDR3 consists of 14 residues. Germline loops: CDR1 LNHNV, CDR2 YYDKDF (reference sequence).

The chain has TRBV29-1 and TRBJ2-5; a weak D match, TRBD1 (6 bases). CDR3 length: 14 amino acids. The V and J ends lost 4 bases and 4 bases respectively, with 16 bases between them. Germline CDR1 SQVTM, CDR2 ANQGSEA. This CDR3 is CSVVLPAGVETQYF. CDR3 DNA sequence: TGCAGCGTTGTACTCCCCGCAGGGGTAGAGACCCAGTACTTC. Looking up the rest from reference TRBV29-1 and TRBJ2-5 gives the full variable domain: SAVISQKPSRDICQRGTSLTIQCQVDSQVTMMFWYRQQPGQSLTLIATANQGSEATYESGFVIDKFPISRPNLTFSTLTVSNMSPEDSSIYLCSVVLPAGVETQYFGPGTRLLVL.

J is TRBJ2-7 and V is TRBV6-1; a possible D gene is TRBD1 (6 bases). Germline V gene sequence: CDR1 MNHNS, CDR2 SASEGT. V gave up 10 bases and J gave up 5 bases, with 21 bases separating them. The CDR3 spans 14 residues. Here the CDR3 reads CATRLRAGEHEQYF. CDR3 nucleotide sequence: TGTGCCACCCGACTCCGGGCAGGGGAACACGAGCAGTACTTC.

The chain combines TRBV7-2 with TRBJ1-1; D possibly corresponds to TRBD1 (5 bases). The CDR3 loop spans 14 amino acids. V lost 5 bases, J lost 6 bases, and 16 bases lay in between. Per the germline V gene, CDR1 is SGHTA and CDR2 is FQGNSA. The CDR3 region has the DNA TGTGCCAGCAGCCTCCTGGGGCGATTACCTGAAGCTTTCTTT. It yields the protein CASSLLGRLPEAFF. The whole variable domain, remainder taken from reference TRBV7-2 and TRBJ1-1, is GAGVSQSPSNKVTEKGKDVELRCDPISGHTALYWYRQSLGQGLEFLIYFQGNSAPDKSGLPSDRFSAERTGGSVSTLTIQRTQQEDSAVYLCASSLLGRLPEAFFGQGTRLTVV.

The J gene is TRBJ2-7, the V gene TRBV5-1; the D gene is possibly TRBD2 (5 bases). V lost 4 bases and J lost 5, with 31 bases in between. Germline V lookup: CDR1 SGHRS, CDR2 YFSETQ. The CDR3 spans 19 residues. CDR3 nucleotide sequence: TGCGCCAGCAGCGCTAATAGGGCTTTCGGGTCGGGGTTCATCAACGAGCAGTACTTC. Protein sequence: CASSANRAFGSGFINEQYF.

This chain uses TRBV7-2 with TRBJ1-5, with D possibly being TRBD1 (5 bases). The CDR3 spans 14 residues. CDR1 SGHTA and CDR2 FQGNSA come from the germline V gene. V lost 5 bases and J lost 0, with 8 bases in between. CDR3 bases: TGTGCCAGCAGCCCGACAGATAGCAATCAGCCCCAGCATTTT. It is translated as CASSPTDSNQPQHF. Drawing the rest from reference TRBV7-2 and TRBJ1-5, the complete variable domain is GAGVSQSPSNKVTEKGKDVELRCDPISGHTALYWYRQSLGQGLEFLIYFQGNSAPDKSGLPSDRFSAERTGGSVSTLTIQRTQQEDSAVYLCASSPTDSNQPQHFGDGTRLSIL.

The chain links TRBV7-9 to TRBJ2-5; D perhaps matches TRBD1 (5 bases). CDR3 length: 17 residues. V shed 3 bases and J shed 3 bases, with 20 bases lying between them. CDR1 and CDR2 from the germline V gene are SEHNR and FQNEAQ (reference sequence). The CDR3 DNA is TGTGCCAGCAGCTTCGGGCAGGGATTCGCCCTAAAAGAGACCCAGTACTTC. As protein: CASSFGQGFALKETQYF.

This clone was counted a few times. The gene calls are TRBV3-1 (or the pseudogene TRBV3-2) and TRBJ2-3; TRBD2 matches 15 bases. Trimming cost V 0 bases and J 4 bases; bases outside gene matches: 11. The CDR3 covers 20 residues. The V gene's germline CDR1 is LGHDT and CDR2 YNNKEL (reference sequence). The CDR3 DNA follows: TGTGCCAGCAGCCAAGATAGGCGGACTAGCGGGGGGGCCCGCTCAGATACGCAGTATTTT. Translating gives CASSQDRRTSGGARSDTQYF.